This T cell receptor beta chain was profiled in a study of Ad26.COV2.S vaccination and SARS-CoV-2 variants (dated by TCRdb to about 2021). Study-wide context: Sequencing of the TCRbeta repertoire served to evaluate the specificity and breadth of SARS-CoV-2-reactive T cell receptors following Ad26.COV2.S vaccination. The TCR-sequenced set comprised around 30 samples: some 20 Ad26.COV2.S vaccine recipients, 5 placebo recipients and 8 SARS-CoV-2 convalescent individuals. Broader findings and caveats from the paper: Spike-specific TCR breadth was higher in Ad26.COV2.S recipients than in placebo recipients (P = 0.0014). After vaccination, substantial breadth of spike-specific CD8+ and CD4+ T cell responses was reported. The authors noted that total T cell responses may have been underestimated by the TCR breadth and depth analyses. Comparable non-spike TCR breadth was observed between vaccine and placebo recipients, consistent with only spike being contained in the vaccine.

This specimen's time point label, per the study, means: individuals recovered from natural SARS-CoV-2 infection. TCRbeta CDR3 regions were sequenced with the immunoSEQ Assay. After extraction, genomic DNA underwent amplification by bias-controlled multiplex PCR, followed by high-throughput sequencing. Turning to the authors' computational methods: To quantify the absolute abundance of every unique TCRbeta CDR3 region, sequences were collapsed and filtered. T cell fraction was estimated by normalizing TCRbeta template counts to usable DNA, which was measured by amplifying reference genes present in all nucleated cells. Repertoire TCRs were annotated as SARS-CoV-2-specific when V gene, CDR3 amino acid sequence and J gene were exactly matched to a known reactive TCR set. The reference SARS-CoV-2 TCR set was obtained from MIRA and was filtered for enrichment in COVID-19-positive ImmuneCODE repertoires, whereby public or cross-reactive TCRs were removed. Using the MIRA antigens, annotated TCRs were further analysed by specific ORF or by position within an ORF. Depth was the summed frequency of annotated unique rearrangements, while breadth was defined as annotated unique rearrangements over total unique productive rearrangements. Group comparisons of TCR breadth used two-sided Wilcoxon rank-sum tests. In TCRdb, the immuneACCESS table is reduced to in-frame sequences with V and J assigned. These tables do not hold every clone; where another copy was compared, an unresolved V gene accounts for under half, and the others remain unexplained. The DNA gave D and trimming, while V, J and clone size come from that table. This sample holds more than 150,000 clones; 70% to 90% were observed only once. The ten largest account for around 6.3% of the sample.

In the case of this clone: Its cognate antigen has yet to be identified. No much larger clone is present one base from it, and per-base qualities are unavailable.

V and J lose 5 bases and 5 bases, and a span of 10 bases separates them. CDR1 and CDR2 are drawn from the germline V gene: SGHDT, YYEEEE. Counted from cysteine to phenylalanine, this CDR3 has 12 amino acids. Here the CDR3 DNA is all that survives: 36 bases in frame from base 1. The sample here was peripheral blood, taken after recovery from COVID-19. The TCR sequence derives from a human donor who had recovered from COVID-19. The sequence links TRBV5-6 to TRBJ2-5, with TRBD2 as a weak D call on 6 bases. The encoded CDR3 is CASRGSGETQYF. The nucleotide sequence is TGTGCCAGCAGGGGGAGCGGGGAGACCCAGTACTTC.